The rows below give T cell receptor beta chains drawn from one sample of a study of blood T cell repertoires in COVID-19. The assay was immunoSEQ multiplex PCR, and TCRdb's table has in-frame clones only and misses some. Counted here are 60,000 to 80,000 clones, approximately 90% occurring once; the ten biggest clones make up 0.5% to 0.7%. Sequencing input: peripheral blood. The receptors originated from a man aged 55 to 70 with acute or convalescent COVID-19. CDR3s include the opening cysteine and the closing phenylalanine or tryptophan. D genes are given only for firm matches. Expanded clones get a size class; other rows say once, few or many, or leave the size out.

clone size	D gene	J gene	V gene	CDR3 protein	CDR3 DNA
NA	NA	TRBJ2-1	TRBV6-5	CASSYSSPRNEQFF	TGTGCCAGCAGTTACTCATCCCCGCGAAATGAGCAGTTCTTC
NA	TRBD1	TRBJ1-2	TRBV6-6	CASRPGTGVGNGYTF	TGTGCCAGCAGACCAGGGACAGGGGTGGGAAATGGCTACACCTTC
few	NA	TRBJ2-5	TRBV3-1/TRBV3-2	CASSLQRVEETQYF	TGTGCCAGCAGCCTCCAGAGGGTGGAAGAGACCCAGTACTTC
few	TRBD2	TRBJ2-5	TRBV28	CASSLSLAGGETQYF	TGTGCCAGCAGTTTAAGTCTAGCGGGGGGAGAGACCCAGTACTTC
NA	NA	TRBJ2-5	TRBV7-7	CASSLGGAGGETQYF	TGTGCCAGCAGCTTAGGCGGCGCCGGTGGGGAGACCCAGTACTTC
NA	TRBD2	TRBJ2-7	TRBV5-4	CASSGGLAGGYEQYF	TGTGCCAGCAGCGGCGGACTAGCGGGGGGCTACGAGCAGTACTTC
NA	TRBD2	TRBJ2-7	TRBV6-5	CASSPTVGRAYEQYF	TGTGCCAGCAGTCCGACGGTGGGGAGGGCCTACGAGCAGTACTTC
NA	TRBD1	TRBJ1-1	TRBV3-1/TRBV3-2	CASSGGTANTEAFF	TGTGCCAGCAGCGGAGGGACAGCGAACACTGAAGCTTTCTTT
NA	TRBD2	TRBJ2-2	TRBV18	CASSPRERGFSNTGELFF	TGTGCCAGCTCACCACGAGAGCGGGGTTTTTCGAACACCGGGGAGCTGTTTTTT
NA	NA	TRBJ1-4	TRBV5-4	CASSGDPTGPNEKLFF	TGTGCCAGCAGCGGAGACCCGACAGGCCCTAATGAAAAACTGTTTTTT
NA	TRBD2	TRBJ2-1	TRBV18	CASSPPLRSGDYNEQFF	TGTGCCAGCTCACCACCGTTAAGAAGCGGGGATTACAATGAGCAGTTCTTC
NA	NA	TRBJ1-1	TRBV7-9	CASSPLGGNTEAFF	TGTGCCAGCAGCCCCCTAGGGGGGAACACTGAAGCTTTCTTT
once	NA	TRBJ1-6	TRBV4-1	CASSQDRTNNSPLHF	TGCGCCAGCAGCCAAGATAGGACAAATAATTCACCCCTCCACTTT
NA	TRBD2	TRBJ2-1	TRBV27	CASRPRTSGRDFIVNEQFF	TGTGCCAGCAGGCCTAGGACTAGCGGGAGAGATTTTATAGTAAATGAGCAGTTCTTC
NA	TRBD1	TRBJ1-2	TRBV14	CASSLGTGQSSRGGYTF	TGTGCCAGCAGCCTTGGGACAGGCCAGAGCTCAAGGGGTGGCTACACCTTC
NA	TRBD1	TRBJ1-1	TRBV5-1	CASSLGQGSEAFF	TGCGCCAGCAGCTTGGGACAGGGTAGTGAAGCTTTCTTT
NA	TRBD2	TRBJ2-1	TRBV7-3	CASSLTKLAGNEQFF	TGTGCCAGCAGCTTAACGAAACTAGCGGGCAATGAGCAGTTCTTC
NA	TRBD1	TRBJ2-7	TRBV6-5	CASSSQGVSYEQYF	TGTGCCAGCAGCTCCCAGGGGGTTTCCTACGAGCAGTACTTC
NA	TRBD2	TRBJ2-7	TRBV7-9	CASSSRTSGGPSSYEQYF	TGTGCCAGCAGCTCGCGGACTAGCGGGGGGCCGAGCTCCTACGAGCAGTACTTC
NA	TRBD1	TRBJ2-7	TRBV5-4	CASSQRQGGDDEQYF	TGTGCCAGCAGCCAACGACAGGGCGGCGACGACGAGCAGTACTTC
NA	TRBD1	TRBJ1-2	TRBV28	CASSPPGTVLLNYGYTF	TGTGCCAGCAGTCCCCCAGGGACAGTACTGTTAAACTATGGCTACACCTTC
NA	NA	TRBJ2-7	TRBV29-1	CSVGQASSYEQYF	TGCAGCGTTGGGCAGGCCAGCTCCTACGAGCAGTACTTC
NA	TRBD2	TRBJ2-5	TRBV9	CASRASGQETQYF	TGTGCCAGCAGGGCTAGCGGCCAAGAGACCCAGTACTTC
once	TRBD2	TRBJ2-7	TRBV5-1	CTSSISSGGYEQYF	TGCACCAGCAGCATCTCTAGCGGGGGATACGAGCAGTACTTC
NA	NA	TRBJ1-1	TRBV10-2	CASSERNTEAFF	TGCGCCAGCAGTGAGCGTAACACTGAAGCTTTCTTT
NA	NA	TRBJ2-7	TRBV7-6	CASSLSTGLSYEQYF	TGTGCCAGCAGCTTAAGTACGGGACTGTCCTACGAGCAGTACTTC
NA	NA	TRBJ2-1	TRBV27	CASRPLLAREGDEQFF	TGTGCCAGCAGGCCCTTACTAGCTAGGGAAGGCGATGAGCAGTTCTTC
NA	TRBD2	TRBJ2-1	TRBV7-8	CASSLVGLAVYNEQFF	TGTGCCAGCAGCTTAGTTGGGCTAGCGGTATACAATGAGCAGTTCTTC
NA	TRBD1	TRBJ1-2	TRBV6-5	CASSFNGDRASGYTF	TGTGCCAGCAGTTTCAACGGGGACAGGGCGTCGGGCTACACCTTC
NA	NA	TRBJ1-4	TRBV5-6	CASSLGQGRANEKLFF	TGTGCCAGCAGCTTGGGGCAGGGTAGGGCTAATGAAAAACTGTTTTTT
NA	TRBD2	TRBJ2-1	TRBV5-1	CASSPTSGTNWGDNEQFF	TGCGCCAGCAGCCCGACTAGCGGGACCAATTGGGGAGACAATGAGCAGTTCTTC
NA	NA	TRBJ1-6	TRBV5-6	CASSFSRFYNSPLHF	TGTGCCAGCAGCTTCTCCAGGTTCTATAATTCACCCCTCCACTTT
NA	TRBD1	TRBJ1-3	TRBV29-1	CSVGTASGNTIYF	TGCAGCGTGGGGACAGCCTCTGGAAACACCATATATTTT
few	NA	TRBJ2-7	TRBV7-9	CASSEDKYEQYF	TGTGCCAGCAGCGAAGACAAGTACGAGCAGTACTTC
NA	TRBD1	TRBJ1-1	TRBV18	CASSPEGAWTEAFF	TGTGCCAGCTCACCAGAGGGGGCGTGGACTGAAGCTTTCTTT
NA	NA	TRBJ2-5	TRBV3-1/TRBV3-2	CASSQGGAPGGETQYF	TGTGCCAGCAGCCAAGGAGGGGCCCCTGGGGGGGAGACCCAGTACTTC
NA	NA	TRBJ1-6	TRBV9	CASSVDGQGRGAPLHF	TGTGCCAGCAGCGTAGACGGGCAGGGGCGTGGGGCACCCCTCCACTTT
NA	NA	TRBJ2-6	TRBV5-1	CATAGAGSSSGANVLTF	TGCGCCACCGCTGGGGCAGGGTCGAGCTCTGGGGCCAACGTCCTGACTTTC
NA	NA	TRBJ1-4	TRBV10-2	CASRRDTSTNEKLFF	TGCGCCAGCAGAAGGGACACCTCAACTAATGAAAAACTGTTTTTT
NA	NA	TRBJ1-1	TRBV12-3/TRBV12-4	CASTRTVNTEAFF	TGTGCCAGCACCAGGACAGTGAACACTGAAGCTTTCTTT
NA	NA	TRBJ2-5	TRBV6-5	CASSPRDETQYF	TGTGCCAGCAGCCCCAGGGATGAGACCCAGTACTTC
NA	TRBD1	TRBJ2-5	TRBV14	CASSQSQGAWETQYF	TGTGCCAGCAGCCAGTCACAGGGGGCGTGGGAGACCCAGTACTTC
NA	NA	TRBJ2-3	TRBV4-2	CASSQELRTTTDTQYF	TGTGCCAGCAGCCAAGAACTCAGGACTACCACAGATACGCAGTATTTT
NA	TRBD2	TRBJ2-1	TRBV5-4	CASSFSGRQEQFF	TGTGCCAGCAGTTTTAGCGGGAGGCAAGAGCAGTTCTTC
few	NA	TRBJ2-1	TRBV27	CASSLSMVGDKEQFF	TGTGCCAGCAGTTTATCGATGGTAGGAGATAAAGAGCAGTTCTTC
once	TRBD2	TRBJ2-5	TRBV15	CATSREGREGETQYF	TGTGCCACCAGCAGAGAGGGGCGGGAGGGGGAGACCCAGTACTTC
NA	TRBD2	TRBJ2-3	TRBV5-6	CASSLSGVTDTQYF	TGTGCCAGCAGCCTGAGCGGGGTTACAGATACGCAGTATTTT
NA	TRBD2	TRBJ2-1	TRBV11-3	CASSLVSGTSVNEQFF	TGTGCCAGCAGCTTAGTGTCCGGGACTAGCGTAAATGAGCAGTTCTTC
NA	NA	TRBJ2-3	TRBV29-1	CSVEGRGISDTQYF	TGCAGCGTTGAAGGCAGGGGTATCTCAGATACGCAGTATTTT
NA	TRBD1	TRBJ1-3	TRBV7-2	CASSLQGARSSGNTIYF	TGTGCCAGCAGCTTACAGGGGGCGAGATCCTCTGGAAACACCATATATTTT
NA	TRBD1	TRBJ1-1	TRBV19	CASGDRGITEAFF	TGTGCCAGTGGGGACAGGGGAATCACTGAAGCTTTCTTT
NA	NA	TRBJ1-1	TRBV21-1	CASSKVGHRQAMNTEAFF	TGTGCCAGCAGCAAAGTAGGACACCGGCAAGCCATGAACACTGAAGCTTTCTTT